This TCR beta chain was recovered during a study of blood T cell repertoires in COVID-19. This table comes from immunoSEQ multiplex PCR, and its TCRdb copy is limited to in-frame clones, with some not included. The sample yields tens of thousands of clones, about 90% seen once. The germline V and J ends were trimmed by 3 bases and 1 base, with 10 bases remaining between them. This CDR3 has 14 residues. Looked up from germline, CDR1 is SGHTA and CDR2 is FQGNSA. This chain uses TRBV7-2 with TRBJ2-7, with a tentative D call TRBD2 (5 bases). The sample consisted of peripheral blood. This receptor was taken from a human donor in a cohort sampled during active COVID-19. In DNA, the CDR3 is TGTGCCAGCAGCTTCGGTAGAGGGTCCTACGAGCAGTACTTC. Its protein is CASSFGRGSYEQYF.